The clone carrying this TCR beta chain was detected many times. Its cognate antigen is unknown. This record belongs to a study of post-analysis software for immune sequencing data. Points from the study as a whole: Compared against controls, patients with multiple sclerosis displayed significantly lower normalized Chao1 diversity.

cDNA libraries of TCR beta carried unique molecular identifiers. Input populations of about 0.95 to 11 million T cells gave rise to around 500,000 cDNA molecules. TCRdb reanalysed the PCR reads using MiXCR and keeps one entry per CDR3 protein. The sample consists of about 170,000 distinct CDR3 sequences, over 25% of them appearing once. Material: blood. The source of this sequence is a girl aged 5 to 17 with multiple sclerosis.

CDR3 protein: CATRRQQETQYF. CDR3 in DNA: TGTGCCACACGTAGGCAACAAGAGACCCAGTACTTC. The chain employs TRBV6-1 and TRBJ2-5; D not resolved. Between the trimmed V and J ends, which lost 10 bases and 2 bases, there was a span of 11 bases. Looked up from germline, CDR1 is MNHNS and CDR2 is SASEGT. This CDR3 is 12 amino acids long.